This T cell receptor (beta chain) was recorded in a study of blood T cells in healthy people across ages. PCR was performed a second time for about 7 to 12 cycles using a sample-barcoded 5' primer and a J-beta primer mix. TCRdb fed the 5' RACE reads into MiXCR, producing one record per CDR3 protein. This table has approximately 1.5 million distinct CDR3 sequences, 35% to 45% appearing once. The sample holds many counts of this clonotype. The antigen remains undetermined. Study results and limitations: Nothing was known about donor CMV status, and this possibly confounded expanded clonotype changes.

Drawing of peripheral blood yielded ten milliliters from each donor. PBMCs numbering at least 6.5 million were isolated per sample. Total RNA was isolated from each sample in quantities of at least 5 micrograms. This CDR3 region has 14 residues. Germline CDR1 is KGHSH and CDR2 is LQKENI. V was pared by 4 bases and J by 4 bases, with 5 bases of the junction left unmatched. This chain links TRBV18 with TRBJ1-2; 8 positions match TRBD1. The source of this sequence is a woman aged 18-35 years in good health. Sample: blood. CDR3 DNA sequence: TGTGCCAGCTCACAGGGACAGGCGTCCTATGGCTACACCTTC. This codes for CASSQGQASYGYTF. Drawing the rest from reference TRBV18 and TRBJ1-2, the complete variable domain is NAGVMQNPRHLVRRRGQEARLRCSPMKGHSHVYWYRQLPEEGLKFMVYLQKENIIDESGMPKERFSAEFPKEGPSILRIQQVVRGDSAAYFCASSQGQASYGYTFGSGTRLTVV.